These T cell receptor beta chains were read from a single sample in a study of blood T cell repertoires in COVID-19. Using immunoSEQ multiplex PCR, the repertoire was profiled, and TCRdb retains in-frame clones only, with some absent. The sample lists 55,000 to 75,000 clones; approximately 91% were seen once. Sequenced input: peripheral blood. The origin of the receptors is a man aged 45-65 years with active COVID-19. Both conserved end residues are part of each CDR3. The order of the fields is clone size, V gene, D gene, J gene, CDR3 protein, CDR3 DNA. A D gene is named only where the DNA matches it firmly. Clone size is not always given. Where it is, it says once, few, many or a class for expanded clones.

size: few; V: TRBV10-2; D: TRBD2; J: TRBJ2-2; CDR3: CASSGRGTSGNTGELFF; DNA: TGCGCCAGCAGTGGGCGAGGGACTAGCGGGAACACCGGGGAGCTGTTTTTT
size: .; V: TRBV4-1; D: .; J: TRBJ1-2; CDR3: CASSPVIDRPHQGGYTF; DNA: TGCGCCAGCAGCCCGGTAATCGACAGGCCCCATCAAGGGGGCTACACCTTC
size: .; V: TRBV11-2; D: .; J: TRBJ1-4; CDR3: CASSPGTTTLNEKLFF; DNA: TGTGCCAGCAGCCCCGGGACAACCACGCTTAATGAAAAACTGTTTTTT
size: .; V: TRBV5-5; D: TRBD1; J: TRBJ1-2; CDR3: CASSYGQGGSYGYTF; DNA: TGTGCCAGCAGCTACGGACAGGGGGGGAGCTATGGCTACACCTTC
size: .; V: TRBV18; D: TRBD2; J: TRBJ2-5; CDR3: CASSMGLGGQETQYF; DNA: TGTGCCAGCTCAATGGGACTAGGAGGTCAGGAGACCCAGTACTTC
size: .; V: TRBV3-1/TRBV3-2; D: TRBD1; J: TRBJ1-2; CDR3: CASSEVLGGKDGYTF; DNA: TGTGCCAGCAGCGAGGTTTTAGGGGGCAAGGACGGCTACACCTTC
size: .; V: TRBV19; D: .; J: TRBJ1-1; CDR3: CASSSWGGNTEAFF; DNA: TGTGCCAGTAGTAGCTGGGGGGGTAACACTGAAGCTTTCTTT
size: .; V: TRBV4-1; D: .; J: TRBJ1-6; CDR3: CASSQEGGSYNSPLHF; DNA: TGCGCCAGCAGCCAAGAAGGCGGCTCCTATAATTCACCCCTCCACTTT
size: few; V: TRBV19; D: TRBD1; J: TRBJ1-1; CDR3: CASSTRDRGPTEAFF; DNA: TGTGCCAGTAGTACCCGGGACAGGGGGCCCACTGAAGCTTTCTTT
size: .; V: TRBV27; D: TRBD1; J: TRBJ1-1; CDR3: CASSLSQGGDAFF; DNA: TGTGCCAGCAGTTTATCTCAGGGGGGAGACGCTTTCTTT
size: .; V: TRBV11-3; D: .; J: TRBJ2-7; CDR3: CASSLGDEQYF; DNA: TGTGCCAGCAGCTTAGGCGACGAGCAGTACTTC
size: few; V: TRBV29-1; D: .; J: TRBJ1-2; CDR3: CSVGGGKNYGYTF; DNA: TGCAGCGTTGGGGGAGGGAAAAACTATGGCTACACCTTC
size: .; V: TRBV19; D: TRBD1; J: TRBJ2-1; CDR3: CASSGGTGDSYNEQFF; DNA: TGTGCCAGTAGTGGGGGGACAGGAGACTCCTACAATGAGCAGTTCTTC
size: .; V: TRBV9; D: .; J: TRBJ1-5; CDR3: CASSVGPEGPQHF; DNA: TGTGCCAGCAGCGTAGGCCCTGAGGGGCCCCAGCATTTT
size: .; V: TRBV5-4; D: .; J: TRBJ1-1; CDR3: CASSLLALDTEAFF; DNA: TGTGCCAGCAGCTTGTTGGCCCTCGACACTGAAGCTTTCTTT
size: .; V: TRBV11-2; D: TRBD1; J: TRBJ1-4; CDR3: CASSSPGGDRVKAEKLFF; DNA: TGTGCCAGCAGCTCTCCGGGCGGGGACAGGGTAAAGGCGGAAAAACTGTTTTTT
size: .; V: TRBV2; D: .; J: TRBJ2-7; CDR3: CASSPASSYEQYF; DNA: TGTGCCAGCAGTCCCGCGAGCTCCTACGAGCAGTACTTC
size: few; V: TRBV10-1; D: .; J: TRBJ1-6; CDR3: CASSDSPGDRNDSPLHF; DNA: TGCGCCAGCAGTGACTCTCCCGGAGACAGAAATGATTCACCCCTCCACTTT
size: few; V: TRBV10-3; D: .; J: TRBJ1-1; CDR3: CAISDPQGAEAFF; DNA: TGTGCCATCAGTGACCCACAGGGCGCTGAAGCTTTCTTT
size: .; V: TRBV7-9; D: .; J: TRBJ2-7; CDR3: CASRREGIYEQYF; DNA: TGTGCCAGCAGACGAGAGGGTATCTACGAGCAGTACTTC
size: .; V: TRBV7-2; D: .; J: TRBJ2-5; CDR3: CASSSGLPPWTQYF; DNA: TGTGCCAGCAGCTCCGGACTACCACCATGGACCCAGTACTTC